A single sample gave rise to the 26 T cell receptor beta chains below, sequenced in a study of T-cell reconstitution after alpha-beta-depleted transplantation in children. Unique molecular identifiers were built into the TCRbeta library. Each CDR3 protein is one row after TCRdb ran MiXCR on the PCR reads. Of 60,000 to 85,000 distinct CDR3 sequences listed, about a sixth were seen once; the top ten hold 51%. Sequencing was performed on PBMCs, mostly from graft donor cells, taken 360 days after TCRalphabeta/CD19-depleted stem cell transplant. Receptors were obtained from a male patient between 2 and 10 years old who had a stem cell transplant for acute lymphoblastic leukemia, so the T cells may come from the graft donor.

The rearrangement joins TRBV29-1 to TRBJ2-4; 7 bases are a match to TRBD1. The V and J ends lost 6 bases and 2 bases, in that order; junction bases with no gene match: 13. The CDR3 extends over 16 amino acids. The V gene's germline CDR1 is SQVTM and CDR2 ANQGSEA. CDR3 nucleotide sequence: TGCAGCGTGGCAAACACAGGGGTTCGGTCCAAAAACATTCAGTACTTC. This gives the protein CSVANTGVRSKNIQYF.

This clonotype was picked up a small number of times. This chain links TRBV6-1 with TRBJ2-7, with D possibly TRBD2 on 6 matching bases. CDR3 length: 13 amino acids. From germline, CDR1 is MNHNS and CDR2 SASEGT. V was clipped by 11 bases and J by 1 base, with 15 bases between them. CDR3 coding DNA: TGTGCCGCCAGGCGGGGACCTTCCTACGAGCAGTACTTC. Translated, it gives CAARRGPSYEQYF.

The CDR3 protein is CASSQDGGTSGRRTYEQYF. CDR3 bases: TGCGCCAGCAGCCAAGATGGCGGGACTAGCGGGAGGCGGACCTACGAGCAGTACTTC. The rearrangement uses TRBV4-1 and TRBJ2-7; TRBD2 agrees at 15 bases. This CDR3 is built from 19 residues. Germline lookup yields CDR1 MGHRA and CDR2 YSYEKL. The ends lost 0 bases at V and 2 bases at J; junction bases unmatched: 8.

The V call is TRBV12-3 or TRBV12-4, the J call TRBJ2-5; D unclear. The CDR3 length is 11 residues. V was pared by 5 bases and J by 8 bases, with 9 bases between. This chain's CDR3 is CASSRLGTQYF. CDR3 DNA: TGTGCCAGCAGTCGGCTAGGAACCCAGTACTTC.

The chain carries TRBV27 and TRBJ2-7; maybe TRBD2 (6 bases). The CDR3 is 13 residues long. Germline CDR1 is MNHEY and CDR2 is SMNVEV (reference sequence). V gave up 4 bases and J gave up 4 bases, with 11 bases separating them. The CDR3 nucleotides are TGTGCCAGCAGTTCACTAGCAAGGTACGAGCAGTACTTC. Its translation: CASSSLARYEQYF.

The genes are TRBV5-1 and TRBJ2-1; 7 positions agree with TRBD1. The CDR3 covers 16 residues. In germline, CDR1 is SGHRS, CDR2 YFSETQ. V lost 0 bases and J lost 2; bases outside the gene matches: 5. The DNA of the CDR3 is TGCGCCAGCAGCTTGGACAGGGGCCCCACCTACAATGAGCAGTTCTTC. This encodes CASSLDRGPTYNEQFF.

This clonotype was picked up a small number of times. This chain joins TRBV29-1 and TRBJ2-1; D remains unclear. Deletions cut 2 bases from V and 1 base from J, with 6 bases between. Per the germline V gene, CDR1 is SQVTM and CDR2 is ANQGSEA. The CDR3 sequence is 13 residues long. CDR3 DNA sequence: TGCAGCGTTGAATTTAATTCCTACAATGAGCAGTTCTTC. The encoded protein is CSVEFNSYNEQFF.

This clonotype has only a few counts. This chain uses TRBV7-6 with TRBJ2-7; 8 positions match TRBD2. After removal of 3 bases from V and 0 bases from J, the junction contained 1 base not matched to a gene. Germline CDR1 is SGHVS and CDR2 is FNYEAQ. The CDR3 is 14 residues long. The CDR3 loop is CASSFGTSSYEQYF. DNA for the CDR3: TGTGCCAGCAGCTTCGGGACTAGCTCCTACGAGCAGTACTTC.

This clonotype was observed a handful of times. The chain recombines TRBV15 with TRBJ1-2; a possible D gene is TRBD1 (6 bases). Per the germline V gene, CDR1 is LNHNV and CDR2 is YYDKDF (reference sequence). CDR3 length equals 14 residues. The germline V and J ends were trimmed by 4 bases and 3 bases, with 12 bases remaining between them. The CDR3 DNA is TGTGCCACCAGCACCCTTGGACAGCACTATGGCTACACCTTC. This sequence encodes CATSTLGQHYGYTF.

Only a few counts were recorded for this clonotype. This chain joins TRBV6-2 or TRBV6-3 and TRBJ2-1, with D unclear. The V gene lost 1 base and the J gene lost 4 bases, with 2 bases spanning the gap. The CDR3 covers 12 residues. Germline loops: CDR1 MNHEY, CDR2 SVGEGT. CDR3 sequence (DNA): TGTGCCAGCAGTTACTTTTACAATGAGCAGTTCTTC. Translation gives CASSYFYNEQFF.

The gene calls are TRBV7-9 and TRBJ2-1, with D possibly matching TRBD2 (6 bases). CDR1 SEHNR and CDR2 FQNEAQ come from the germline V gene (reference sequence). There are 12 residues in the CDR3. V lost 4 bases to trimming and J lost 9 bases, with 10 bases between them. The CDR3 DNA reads TGTGCCAGCAGCTCGGGAGCCGGTGAGCAGTTCTTC. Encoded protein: CASSSGAGEQFF.

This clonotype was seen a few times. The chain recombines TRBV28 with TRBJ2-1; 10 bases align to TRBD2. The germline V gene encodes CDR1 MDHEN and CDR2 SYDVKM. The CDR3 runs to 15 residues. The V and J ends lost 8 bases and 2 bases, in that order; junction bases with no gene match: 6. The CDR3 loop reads CASCKREGTYNEQFF. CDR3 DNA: TGTGCCAGCTGTAAGCGGGAGGGGACCTACAATGAGCAGTTCTTC.

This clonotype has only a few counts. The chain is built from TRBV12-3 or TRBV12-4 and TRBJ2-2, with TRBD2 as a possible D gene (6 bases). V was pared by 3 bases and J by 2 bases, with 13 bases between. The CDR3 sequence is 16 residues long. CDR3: CASSFSQRANTGELFF. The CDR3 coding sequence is TGTGCCAGCAGTTTTTCCCAGCGGGCTAACACCGGGGAGCTGTTTTTT.

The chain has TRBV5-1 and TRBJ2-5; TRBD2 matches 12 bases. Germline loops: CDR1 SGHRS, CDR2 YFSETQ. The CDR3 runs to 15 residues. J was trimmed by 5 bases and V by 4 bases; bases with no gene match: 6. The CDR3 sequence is CASSGLAGFAETQYF. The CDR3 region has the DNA TGCGCCAGCAGCGGACTAGCGGGATTCGCTGAGACCCAGTACTTC.

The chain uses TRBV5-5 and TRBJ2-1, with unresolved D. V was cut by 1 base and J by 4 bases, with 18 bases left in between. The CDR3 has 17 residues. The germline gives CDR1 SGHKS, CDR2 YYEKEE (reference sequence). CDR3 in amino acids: CASSLTYHTNLYNEQFF. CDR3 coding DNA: TGTGCCAGCAGCTTGACTTACCATACTAACCTATACAATGAGCAGTTCTTC.

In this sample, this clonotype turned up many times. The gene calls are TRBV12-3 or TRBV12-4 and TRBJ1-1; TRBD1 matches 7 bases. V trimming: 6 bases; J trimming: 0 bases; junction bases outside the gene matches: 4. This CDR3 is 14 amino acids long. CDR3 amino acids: CASRRDRLNTEAFF. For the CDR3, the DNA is TGTGCCAGCAGACGGGACAGACTGAACACTGAAGCTTTCTTT.

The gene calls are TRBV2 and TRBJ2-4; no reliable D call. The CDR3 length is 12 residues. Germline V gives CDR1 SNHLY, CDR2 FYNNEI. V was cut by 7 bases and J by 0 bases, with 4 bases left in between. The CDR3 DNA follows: TGTGCCAGCAAGGTAGCCAAAAACATTCAGTACTTC. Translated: CASKVAKNIQYF.

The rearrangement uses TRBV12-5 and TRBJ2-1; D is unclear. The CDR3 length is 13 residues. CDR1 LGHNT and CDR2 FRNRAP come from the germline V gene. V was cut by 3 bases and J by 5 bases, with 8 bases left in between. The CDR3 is CASGFRGDNEQFF. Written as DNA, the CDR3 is TGTGCTAGTGGTTTCCGTGGGGACAATGAGCAGTTCTTC.

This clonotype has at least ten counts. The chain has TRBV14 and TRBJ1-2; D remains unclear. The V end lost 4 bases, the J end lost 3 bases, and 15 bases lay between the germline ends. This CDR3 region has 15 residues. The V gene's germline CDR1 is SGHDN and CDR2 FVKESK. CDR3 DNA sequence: TGTGCCAGCAGCCCGGGTCCACCTGAACACTATGGCTACACCTTC. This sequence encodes CASSPGPPEHYGYTF.

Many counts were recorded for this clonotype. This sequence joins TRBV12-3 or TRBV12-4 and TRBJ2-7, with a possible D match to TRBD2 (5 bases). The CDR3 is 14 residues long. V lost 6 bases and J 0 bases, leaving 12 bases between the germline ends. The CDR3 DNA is TGTGCCAGCAGGGAGGCCGGGGTCTCCTACGAGCAGTACTTC. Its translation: CASREAGVSYEQYF.

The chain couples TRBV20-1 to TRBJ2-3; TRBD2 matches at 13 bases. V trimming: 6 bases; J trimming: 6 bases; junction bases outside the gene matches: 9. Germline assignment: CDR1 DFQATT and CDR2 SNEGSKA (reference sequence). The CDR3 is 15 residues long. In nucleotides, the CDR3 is TGCAGTGCCCATTGGACTAGCGGGAGAACGGATACGCAGTATTTT. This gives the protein CSAHWTSGRTDTQYF.

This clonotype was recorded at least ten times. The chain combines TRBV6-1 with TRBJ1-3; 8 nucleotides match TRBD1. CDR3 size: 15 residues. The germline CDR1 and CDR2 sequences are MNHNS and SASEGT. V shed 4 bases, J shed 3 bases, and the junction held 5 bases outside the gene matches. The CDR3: CASSAGGVNGNTIYF. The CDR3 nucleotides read TGTGCCAGCAGTGCAGGGGGCGTAAATGGAAACACCATATATTTT.

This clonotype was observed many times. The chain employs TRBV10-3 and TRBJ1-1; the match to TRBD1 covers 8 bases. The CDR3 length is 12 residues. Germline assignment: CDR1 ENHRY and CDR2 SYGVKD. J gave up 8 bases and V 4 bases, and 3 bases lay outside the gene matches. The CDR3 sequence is CAISGQGWEAFF. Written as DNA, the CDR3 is TGTGCCATCAGTGGACAGGGGTGGGAAGCTTTCTTT.

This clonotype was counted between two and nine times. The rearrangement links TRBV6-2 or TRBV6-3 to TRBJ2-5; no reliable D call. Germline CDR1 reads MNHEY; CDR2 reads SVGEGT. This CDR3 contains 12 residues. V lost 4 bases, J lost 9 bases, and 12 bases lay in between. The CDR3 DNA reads TGTGCCAGCAGTTTAACGAATAGGGCCCAGTACTTC. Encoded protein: CASSLTNRAQYF.

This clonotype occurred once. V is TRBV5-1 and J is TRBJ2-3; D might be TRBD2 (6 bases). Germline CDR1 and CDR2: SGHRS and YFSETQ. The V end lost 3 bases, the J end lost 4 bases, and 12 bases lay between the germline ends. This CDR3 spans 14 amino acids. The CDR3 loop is CASSSTRGADTQYF. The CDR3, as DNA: TGCGCCAGCAGCTCGACCCGCGGGGCAGATACGCAGTATTTT.

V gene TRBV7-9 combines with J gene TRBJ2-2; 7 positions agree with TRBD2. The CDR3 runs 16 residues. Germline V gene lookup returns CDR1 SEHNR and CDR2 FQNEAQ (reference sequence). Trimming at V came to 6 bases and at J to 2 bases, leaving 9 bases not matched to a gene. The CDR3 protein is CASRAGRRFNTGELFF. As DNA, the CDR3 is TGTGCCAGCAGGGCCGGGAGGCGGTTCAACACCGGGGAGCTGTTTTTT.